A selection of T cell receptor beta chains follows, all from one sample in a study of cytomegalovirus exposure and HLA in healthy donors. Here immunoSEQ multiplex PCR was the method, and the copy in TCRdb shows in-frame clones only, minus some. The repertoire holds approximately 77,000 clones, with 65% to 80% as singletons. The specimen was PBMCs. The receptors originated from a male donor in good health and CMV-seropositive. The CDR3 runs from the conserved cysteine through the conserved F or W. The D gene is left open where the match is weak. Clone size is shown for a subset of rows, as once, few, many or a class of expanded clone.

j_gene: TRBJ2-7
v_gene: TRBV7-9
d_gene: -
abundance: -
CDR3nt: TGTGCCAGCAGCCCCGGGACTCCGGGTTCCTACGAGCAGTACTTC
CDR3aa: CASSPGTPGSYEQYF

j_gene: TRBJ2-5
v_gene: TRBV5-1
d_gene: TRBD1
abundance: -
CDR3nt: TGCGCCAGCACCCCACCGGGACAGGGAGAGACCCAGTACTTC
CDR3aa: CASTPPGQGETQYF

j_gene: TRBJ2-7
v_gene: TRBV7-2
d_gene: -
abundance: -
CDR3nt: TGTGCCAGCAGCGCGGGCGGGACAGTAGCCTACGAGCAGTACTTC
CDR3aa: CASSAGGTVAYEQYF

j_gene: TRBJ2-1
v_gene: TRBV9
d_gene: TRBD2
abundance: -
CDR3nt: TGTGCCAGCAGCGTAGAGGGCGGGGGGGCCACCTACAATGAGCAGTTCTTC
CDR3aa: CASSVEGGGATYNEQFF

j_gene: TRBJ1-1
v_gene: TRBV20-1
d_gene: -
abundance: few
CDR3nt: TGCAGTGCTACCAGGAACACTGAAGCTTTCTTT
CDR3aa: CSATRNTEAFF

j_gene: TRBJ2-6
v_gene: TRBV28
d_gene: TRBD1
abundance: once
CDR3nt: TGTGCCAGCAGTTTCAGGGGGAGTGGGGCCAACGTCCTGACTTTC
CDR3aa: CASSFRGSGANVLTF

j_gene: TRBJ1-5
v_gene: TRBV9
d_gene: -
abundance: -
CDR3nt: TGTGCCAGCAGCGGTACGGTTGCGGGGGATCAGCCCCAGCATTTT
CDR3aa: CASSGTVAGDQPQHF

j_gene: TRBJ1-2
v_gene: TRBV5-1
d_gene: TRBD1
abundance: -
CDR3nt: TGCGCCAGCGCACGACAGGGGGCGCTTGGCTACACCTTC
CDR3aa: CASARQGALGYTF

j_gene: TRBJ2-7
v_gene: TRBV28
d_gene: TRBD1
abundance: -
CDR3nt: TGTGCCAGCAGGCCAGGGGGCGCTCCCTACGAGCAGTACTTC
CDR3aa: CASRPGGAPYEQYF

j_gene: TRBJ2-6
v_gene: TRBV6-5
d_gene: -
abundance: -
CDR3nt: TGTGCCAGCAGGTCCGGGAGTTCTGGGGCCAACGTCCTGACTTTC
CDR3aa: CASRSGSSGANVLTF

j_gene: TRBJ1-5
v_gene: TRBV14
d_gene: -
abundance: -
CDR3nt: TGTGCCAGCAGCCAGGACGGGGGGCCCCAGCATTTT
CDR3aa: CASSQDGGPQHF

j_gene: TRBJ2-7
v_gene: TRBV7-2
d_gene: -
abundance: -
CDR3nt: TGTGCCAGCAGCACCCTGGATTCGGGAGCCCGCTACGAGCAGTACTTC
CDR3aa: CASSTLDSGARYEQYF

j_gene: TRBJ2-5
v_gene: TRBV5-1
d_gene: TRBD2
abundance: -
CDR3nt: TGCGCCAGCAGCTTGGCTAGCGGGAGAGAGACCCAGTACTTC
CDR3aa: CASSLASGRETQYF

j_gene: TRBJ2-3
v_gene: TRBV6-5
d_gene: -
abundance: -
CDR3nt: TGTGCCAGCAGTCCCAGCCTAGCGCGCACAGATACGCAGTATTTT
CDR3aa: CASSPSLARTDTQYF

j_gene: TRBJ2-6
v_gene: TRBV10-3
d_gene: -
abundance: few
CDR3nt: TGTGCCATCAGTGAGGGCAGCTCTGGGGCCAACGTCCTGACTTTC
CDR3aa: CAISEGSSGANVLTF

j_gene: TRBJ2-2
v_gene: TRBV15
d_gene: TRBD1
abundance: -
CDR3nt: TGTGCCACCAGCAGGAGGACAGGCACTCGGACCGGGGAGCTGTTTTTT
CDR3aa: CATSRRTGTRTGELFF

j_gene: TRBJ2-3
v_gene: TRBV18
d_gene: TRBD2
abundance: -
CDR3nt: TGTGCCAGCTCACCTCCGGGACTAGCGACGACGCAGTATTTT
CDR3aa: CASSPPGLATTQYF

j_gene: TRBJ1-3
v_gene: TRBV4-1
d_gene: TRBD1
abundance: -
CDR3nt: TGCGCCAGCAGGCAAGCAGGGGGCCCTATCTCTGGAAACACCATATATTTT
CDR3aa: CASRQAGGPISGNTIYF

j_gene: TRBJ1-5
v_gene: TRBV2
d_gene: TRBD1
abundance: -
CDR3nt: TGTGCCAGCAGAGCCGGGACAGGGGATGGCAATCAGCCCCAGCATTTT
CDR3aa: CASRAGTGDGNQPQHF

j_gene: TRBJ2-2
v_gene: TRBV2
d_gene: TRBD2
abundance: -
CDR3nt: TGTGCCAGCAGCGGACTAGCGGGAGGAGCCGGGGAGCTGTTTTTT
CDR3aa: CASSGLAGGAGELFF

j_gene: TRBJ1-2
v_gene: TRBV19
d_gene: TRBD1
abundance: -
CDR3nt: TGTGCCAGTAGTATAAGGGGACAGGGGGCGGCGGATGGCTACACCTTC
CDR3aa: CASSIRGQGAADGYTF

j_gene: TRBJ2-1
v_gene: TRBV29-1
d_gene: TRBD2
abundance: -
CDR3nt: TGCAGCGTTGGGTCTAACCTAGCGGGAGGGGGTAGGGCTGAGCAGTTCTTC
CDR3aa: CSVGSNLAGGGRAEQFF

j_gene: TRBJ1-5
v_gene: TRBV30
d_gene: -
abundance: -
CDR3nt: TGTGCCTGGAGTGTAGGGGTTAGCAATCAGCCCCAGCATTTT
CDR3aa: CAWSVGVSNQPQHF

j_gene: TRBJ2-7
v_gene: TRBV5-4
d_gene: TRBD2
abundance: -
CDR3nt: TGTGCCAGCAGCGGGGGGGTCGACAGTTTCTCCTACGAGCAGTACTTC
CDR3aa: CASSGGVDSFSYEQYF

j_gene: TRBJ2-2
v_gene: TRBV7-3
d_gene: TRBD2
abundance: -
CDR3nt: TGTGCCAGCAGCTATAGCGGGGAGAACACCGGGGAGCTGTTTTTT
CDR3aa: CASSYSGENTGELFF

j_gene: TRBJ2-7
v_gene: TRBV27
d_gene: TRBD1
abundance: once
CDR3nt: TGTGCCAGCATGGGACAGGGGAAAGGCGAGCAGTACTTC
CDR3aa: CASMGQGKGEQYF

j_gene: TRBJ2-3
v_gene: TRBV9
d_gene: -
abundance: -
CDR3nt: TGTGCCAGCAGCGCCGAGCCGAGCGGAAGCACAGATACGCAGTATTTT
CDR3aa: CASSAEPSGSTDTQYF

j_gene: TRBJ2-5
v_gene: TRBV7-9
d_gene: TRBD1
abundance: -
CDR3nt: TGTGCCAGCAGCCGAATTCGACCGGGACAGGGCTTCCAAGAGACCCAGTACTTC
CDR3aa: CASSRIRPGQGFQETQYF

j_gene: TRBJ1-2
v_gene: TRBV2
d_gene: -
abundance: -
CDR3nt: TGTGCCAGCAGTAGACAGGACTATGGCTACACCTTC
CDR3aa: CASSRQDYGYTF

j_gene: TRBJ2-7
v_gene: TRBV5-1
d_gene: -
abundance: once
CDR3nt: TGCGCCAGCAGCTTGGGACAGGTCTCCGAGCAGTACTTC
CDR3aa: CASSLGQVSEQYF

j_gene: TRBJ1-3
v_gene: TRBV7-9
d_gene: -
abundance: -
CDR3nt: TGTGCCAGCAGCTTAGACGAGACAGTGGTATCCAGAAACACCATATATTTT
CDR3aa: CASSLDETVVSRNTIYF

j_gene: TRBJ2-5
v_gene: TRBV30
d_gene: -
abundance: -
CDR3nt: TGTGCCTGGAGAAAAAGCGGCCAGGCTGATTGGGGGACCCAGTACTTC
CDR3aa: CAWRKSGQADWGTQYF

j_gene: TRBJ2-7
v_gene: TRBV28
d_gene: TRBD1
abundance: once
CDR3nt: TGTGCCAGCAGCACAGGGGGCGAGGGGGTGGGATACGAGCAGTACTTC
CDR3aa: CASSTGGEGVGYEQYF

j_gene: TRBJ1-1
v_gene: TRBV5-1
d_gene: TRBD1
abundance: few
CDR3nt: TGCGCCAGCAGCCTCGGACAGGGGTTGAGAATGAACACTGAAGCTTTCTTT
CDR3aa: CASSLGQGLRMNTEAFF

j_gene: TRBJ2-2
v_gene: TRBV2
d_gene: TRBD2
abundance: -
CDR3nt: TGTGCCAGCAGGACCCCCGGACTAGCGGGGCCAACCGGGGAGCTGTTTTTT
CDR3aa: CASRTPGLAGPTGELFF

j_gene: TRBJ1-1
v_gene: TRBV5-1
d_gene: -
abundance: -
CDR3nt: TGCGCCAGCAGCATCCCTACAGGGGAAGCTTTCTTT
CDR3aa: CASSIPTGEAFF

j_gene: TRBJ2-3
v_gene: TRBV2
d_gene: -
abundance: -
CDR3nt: TGTGCCAGCAGTGAAGCGCTTGGCACAACGCAGTATTTT
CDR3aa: CASSEALGTTQYF

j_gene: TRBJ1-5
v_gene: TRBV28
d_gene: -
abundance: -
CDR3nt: TGTGCCAGCAGTCCGACAGTCATCAATCAGCCCCAGCATTTT
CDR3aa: CASSPTVINQPQHF

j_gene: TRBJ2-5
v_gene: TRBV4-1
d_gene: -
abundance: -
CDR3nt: TGCGCCAGCAGCCGAGACACCATTGTCGGGGGAAGTGAGACCCAGTACTTC
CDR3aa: CASSRDTIVGGSETQYF

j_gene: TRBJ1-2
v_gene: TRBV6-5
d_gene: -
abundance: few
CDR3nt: TGTGCCAGCAGTTACTCCAGGGTGATCCCCTACACCTTC
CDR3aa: CASSYSRVIPYTF

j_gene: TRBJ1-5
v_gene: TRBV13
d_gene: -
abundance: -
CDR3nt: TGTGCCAGCAGCTTAGGCAGGGTCAATCAGCCCCAGCATTTT
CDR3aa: CASSLGRVNQPQHF

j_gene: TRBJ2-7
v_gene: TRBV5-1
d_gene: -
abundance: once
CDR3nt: TGCGCCAGCAGCTTGGCAGGGGACCAGCAGTACTTC
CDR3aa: CASSLAGDQQYF

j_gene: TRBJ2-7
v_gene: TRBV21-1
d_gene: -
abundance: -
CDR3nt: TGTGCCAGCAGCAAAGGGAGGGGACTAGCGGGGTTCTACGAGCAGTACTTC
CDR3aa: CASSKGRGLAGFYEQYF

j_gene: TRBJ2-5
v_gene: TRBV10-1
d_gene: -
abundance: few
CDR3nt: TGCGCCAGCAGTGAGTCGGGGGCAGAGACCCAGTACTTC
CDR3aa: CASSESGAETQYF

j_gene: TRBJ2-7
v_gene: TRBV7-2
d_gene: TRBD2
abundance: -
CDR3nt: TGTGCCAGCAGCTTAGTTGCGGGGGATCCTCCTTACGAGCAGTACTTC
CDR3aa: CASSLVAGDPPYEQYF

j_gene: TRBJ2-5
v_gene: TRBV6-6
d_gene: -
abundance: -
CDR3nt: TGTGCCAGCAGATTCGGGGGAGGAGAGACCCAGTACTTC
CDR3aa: CASRFGGGETQYF

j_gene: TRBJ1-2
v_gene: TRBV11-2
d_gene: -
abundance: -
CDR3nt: TGTGCCAGCAGCTTAGTGCCGGGGACTGCGGGCTACACCTTC
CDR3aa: CASSLVPGTAGYTF

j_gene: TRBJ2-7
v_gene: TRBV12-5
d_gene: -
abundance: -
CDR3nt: TGTGCTAGTGGTTTAGCGCAGACTCTTTTCAGCCAAAAAACCTACGAGCAGTACTTC
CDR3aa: CASGLAQTLFSQKTYEQYF

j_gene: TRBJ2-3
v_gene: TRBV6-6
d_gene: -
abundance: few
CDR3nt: TGTGCCAGCAGTACAACAGATACGCAGTATTTT
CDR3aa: CASSTTDTQYF

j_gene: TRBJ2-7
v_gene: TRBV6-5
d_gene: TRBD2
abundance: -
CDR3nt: TGTGCCACCCGACTAGCGGGTTTCTCCTACGAGCAGTACTTC
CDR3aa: CATRLAGFSYEQYF

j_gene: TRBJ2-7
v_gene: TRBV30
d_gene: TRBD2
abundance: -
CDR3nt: TGTGCCTGGAGTGTAGACCGGGCGGGAGCCTCCTACGAGCAGTACTTC
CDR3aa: CAWSVDRAGASYEQYF